These 21 T cell receptor beta chains were sequenced from one sample in a study of blood T cells in healthy people across ages. Then a second PCR, running roughly 6 to 12 cycles, was carried out with a sample-barcoded 5' primer and a J-beta primer mix. TCRdb reanalysed the 5' RACE reads using MiXCR and keeps one entry per CDR3 protein. The profile covers over a million distinct CDR3 sequences, with 45% to 70% appearing a single time and 6.5% to 8.5% taken by the ten largest. Sequences were obtained from blood. These receptors all stem from a man aged 18-30 years in good health.

CDR3 protein: CSASQSSRGTDTQYF. CDR3 coding DNA: TGCAGTGCTAGTCAATCTAGCCGAGGCACAGATACGCAGTATTTT. The chain uses TRBV20-1 and TRBJ2-3, with a tentative D call TRBD2 (5 bases). Trimming removed 3 bases at V and 1 base at J, with 14 bases between. The length of the CDR3 is 15 residues. The germline V gene encodes CDR1 DFQATT and CDR2 SNEGSKA (reference sequence).

This clonotype was found once. J is TRBJ2-4 and V is TRBV20-1; 9 bases match TRBD2. The CDR3 runs to 15 residues. The V segment lost 6 bases and the J segment 2 bases; nucleotides outside the gene matches: 8. CDR1 and CDR2 (germline): DFQATT, SNEGSKA (reference sequence). CDR3 DNA sequence: TGCAGTGCAGACCGCGGGGGGGCATCCAAAAACATTCAGTACTTC. Translating gives CSADRGGASKNIQYF.

The chain employs TRBV7-9 and TRBJ2-1, with D possibly matching TRBD2 (5 bases). The V gene's germline CDR1 is SEHNR and CDR2 FQNEAQ (reference sequence). This CDR3 contains 14 residues. V was shortened by 2 bases and J by 7 bases, with 12 bases between the two germline ends. Here the CDR3 DNA reads TGTGCCAGCAGCTTAAGTTTAAGAGGGAATGAGCAGTTCTTC. Translating it yields CASSLSLRGNEQFF.

The chain carries TRBV4-3 and TRBJ2-7; perhaps TRBD1 as D (6 bases). The V end lost 4 bases, the J end lost 2 bases, and 15 bases lay between the germline ends. This CDR3 has 15 residues. The germline gives CDR1 LGHNA, CDR2 YSLEER. CDR3 protein: CASSLIRDIAYEQYF. The DNA of the CDR3 is TGCGCCAGCAGCCTAATCCGGGACATTGCCTACGAGCAGTACTTC.

V usage is TRBV15 and J usage is TRBJ1-1; 9 bases are shared with TRBD1. Germline-derived CDR1 and CDR2 are LNHNV and YYDKDF (reference sequence). Unmatched junction bases numbered 8, after V lost 2 bases and J lost 10 bases. This CDR3 has 14 residues. The CDR3 nucleotides read TGTGCCACCAGCAGACCACGGGGACAGGGCGCAGCTTTCTTT. Its protein is CATSRPRGQGAAFF.

V usage is TRBV27 and J usage is TRBJ2-5; D remains ambiguous. Trimming removed 6 bases at V and 5 bases at J, with 13 bases between. The CDR3 extends over 13 amino acids. CDR1 and CDR2 from the germline V gene are MNHEY and SMNVEV (reference sequence). The CDR3 nucleotides are TGTGCCAGCAGGACCACTACGGCGGAGACCCAGTACTTC. Translating it yields CASRTTTAETQYF.

The V gene is TRBV11-2, the J gene TRBJ2-2; the D is unclear. V dropped 1 base and J dropped 4 bases, with 7 bases sitting between them. CDR1 and CDR2 (germline): SGHAT, FQNNGV. The CDR3 is made up of 14 amino acids. CDR3 coding DNA: TGTGCCAGCAGCTTAGGGCGGCGCACCGGGGAGCTGTTTTTT. It translates to CASSLGRRTGELFF.

The genes are TRBV7-9 and TRBJ1-1; D is perhaps TRBD1 (5 bases). Trimming cost V 5 bases and J 1 base, with 14 bases left between them. Germline CDR1 SEHNR, CDR2 FQNEAQ (reference sequence). The CDR3 consists of 15 residues. The CDR3 spells CASSESPRGNTEAFF. In DNA, the CDR3 is TGTGCCAGCAGCGAATCGCCGAGGGGGAACACTGAAGCTTTCTTT.

The V and J genes are TRBV5-1 and TRBJ2-3; no definite D call. Trimming left V 0 bases short and J 9 bases short, with 14 bases between. The CDR3 length is 14 residues. Per the germline V gene, CDR1 is SGHRS and CDR2 is YFSETQ. The CDR3 protein is CASSLEATLRTQYF. The CDR3 DNA sequence: TGCGCCAGCAGCTTGGAGGCTACCCTTAGGACGCAGTATTTT.

The V call is TRBV20-1, the J call TRBJ2-1, with 8 bases fitting TRBD1. The germline V gene has CDR1 DFQATT and CDR2 SNEGSKA (reference sequence). V was pared by 6 bases and J by 5 bases, with 12 bases of the junction left unmatched. This CDR3 has 15 residues. CDR3 sequence reads: CSAGDRSRSHNEQFF. As DNA, the CDR3 is TGCAGTGCCGGGGACAGGTCCAGGTCCCACAATGAGCAGTTCTTC.

The rearrangement links TRBV11-2 to TRBJ2-7, with TRBD1 matching over 9 bases. There are 16 residues in the CDR3. From germline, CDR1 is SGHAT and CDR2 FQNNGV. With 1 base clipped from V and 1 base from J, the junction kept 5 bases outside the gene matches. The CDR3: CASSLGPGTGSYEQYF. CDR3 in DNA: TGTGCCAGCAGCTTAGGGCCCGGGACAGGGTCCTACGAGCAGTACTTC.

This clonotype showed up just a few times. The chain combines TRBV27 with TRBJ2-2, with a possible D match to TRBD2 (6 bases). V was trimmed by 10 bases and J by 7 bases, leaving 16 bases between them. The CDR3 length is 13 residues. Germline CDR1 MNHEY, CDR2 SMNVEV (reference sequence). This CDR3 reads CATRESGFGELFF. DNA of the CDR3: TGTGCCACTCGGGAGTCTGGGTTCGGGGAGCTGTTTTTT.

This sequence joins TRBV6-6 and TRBJ2-1; D possibly matches TRBD1 or TRBD2 (7 bases each). The V end was cut by 8 bases, the J end by 8 bases, with 19 bases between. There are 14 residues in the CDR3. Germline assignment: CDR1 MNHNY and CDR2 SVGAGI (reference sequence). The CDR3 spells CASSTSGGGYEQFF. For the CDR3, the DNA is TGTGCCAGCTCGACTTCAGGGGGGGGGTATGAGCAGTTCTTC.

CDR3 residues: CASSLTWAPNEKLFF. The CDR3 region has the DNA TGTGCCAGCAGCTTAACCTGGGCTCCTAATGAAAAACTGTTTTTT. The chain joins TRBV7-8 to TRBJ1-4; unclear D gene. The CDR3 has 15 amino acids. Trimming took off 2 bases at V and 3 bases at J, with 10 bases between the two ends. The germline V gene encodes CDR1 SGHVS and CDR2 FQNEAQ.

This clonotype was counted only a few times. The chain employs TRBV7-2 and TRBJ2-5; D may be TRBD2 (6 bases). Per germline, CDR1 SGHTA and CDR2 FQGNSA. The CDR3 consists of 14 residues. Trimming pared 3 bases from V and 5 bases from J, leaving 13 bases between. In nucleotides, the CDR3 is TGTGCCAGCAGCTTTGGGGGGAACTTTGAGACCCAGTACTTC. It specifies CASSFGGNFETQYF.

The V call is TRBV6-4, the J call TRBJ2-5, with 11 bases aligning to TRBD1. The CDR3 covers 14 residues. V lost 5 bases to trimming and J lost 11 bases; unmatched junction nucleotides: 10. Germline assignment: CDR1 MRHNA and CDR2 SNTAGT. For the CDR3, the DNA is TGTGCCAGCAGTCCGGGACAGGGGGGCAATGAGCAGTACTTC. Translated: CASSPGQGGNEQYF.

The chain joins TRBV6-1 to TRBJ2-3; 9 nucleotides match TRBD1. The germline V gene encodes CDR1 MNHNS and CDR2 SASEGT. The J segment lost 4 bases and the V segment lost 8 bases, leaving 13 bases of the junction unmatched. The CDR3 contains 16 residues. The CDR3 coding sequence is TGTGCCAGCGGCCACCCCGGGACAGGGATCCCAGATACGCAGTATTTT. Amino acid sequence: CASGHPGTGIPDTQYF.

This clonotype occurred a few times. The CDR3 coding sequence is TGTGCCAGCAGTCGAGCGGGGGTTTACAATGAGCAGTTCTTC. This gives the protein CASSRAGVYNEQFF. The rearrangement uses TRBV6-5 and TRBJ2-1; 8 bases align to TRBD2. V gave up 5 bases and J gave up 4 bases; unmatched junction bases: 4. Germline V gene sequence: CDR1 MNHEY, CDR2 SVGAGI. The CDR3 is 14 amino acids.

V and J are TRBV12-5 and TRBJ1-2; 8 nucleotides match TRBD1. V lost 4 bases, J lost 2 bases, and 6 bases stayed unmatched. CDR1 is LGHNT and CDR2 is FRNRAP in the germline V gene. The CDR3 runs to 15 residues. CDR3: CASGSPRTGNYGYTF. The CDR3 coding sequence is TGTGCTAGTGGTTCACCCCGGACAGGGAACTATGGCTACACCTTC.

The chain employs TRBV3-1 and TRBJ1-2; D is uncertain. There are 14 residues in the CDR3. Trimming shortened V by 0 bases and J by 4 bases, and 9 bases separated the two germline ends. Per germline, CDR1 LGHDT and CDR2 YNNKEL (reference sequence). As DNA, the CDR3 is TGTGCCAGCAGCCAAGAGAGAGGGTTCTATGGCTACACCTTC. This codes for CASSQERGFYGYTF.

The V call is TRBV4-1, the J call TRBJ2-3; D gene unclear. The J call may be in error: the DNA end matches TRBJ1-5 better. Germline CDR1 and CDR2: MGHRA and YSYEKL. This CDR3 spans 14 amino acids. The CDR3 DNA is TGCGCCAGCAGCCTAGAGGTCACGAGTCAGCCCCAGCATTTT. Its protein is CASSLEVTSQPQHF.